This paragraph covers one T cell receptor beta chain sequence. A much larger clone is a single base away; this may be a read error. At least 5 micrograms of total RNA were extracted per sample. This specimen comes from a study of blood T cells in healthy people across ages. On the study more broadly: Template switching recovered approximately one barcoded beta molecule for every two T cells.

In germline, CDR1 is SQVTM, CDR2 ANQGSEA. Trimming cost V 6 bases and J 1 base, with 15 bases left between them. The CDR3 contains 14 residues. Together with a sample-barcoded 5' primer, a J-beta primer mix was included in a second PCR lasting about 6 to 11 cycles. A template-switch adaptor that had 12 random nucleotides put a tag on each cDNA molecule. Using its own MiXCR run on the 5' RACE reads, TCRdb lists one record per CDR3 protein. This sample carries roughly 700,000 distinct CDR3 sequences, 45% to 50% of them seen once, and the ten largest clones take roughly 34%. The chain recombines TRBV29-1 with TRBJ2-5; tentative D call: TRBD1 (6 bases). The specimen sequenced was blood. This receptor was obtained from a woman aged 55-70 years in good health. The DNA for the CDR3 is TGCAGCGTCGGGACATTGGACTTCCAAGAGACCCAGTACTTC. This codes for CSVGTLDFQETQYF.